What follows are 11 T cell receptor beta chains derived from one specimen sequenced in a study of blood T cell repertoires in COVID-19. Assay used: immunoSEQ multiplex PCR; TCRdb lists only in-frame clones, some missing. Found here are roughly 90,000 clones, roughly 80% of them singletons; the top ten hold 3.4%. Sequencing input: peripheral blood. These receptors were collected from a man in his fifties with acute or convalescent COVID-19.

The rearrangement joins TRBV3-1 (or the pseudogene TRBV3-2) to TRBJ1-4; TRBD1 matches at 7 bases. CDR1 is LGHDT and CDR2 is YNNKEL in the germline V gene (reference sequence). V trimming: 4 bases; J trimming: 4 bases; junction bases outside the gene matches: 3. CDR3 size: 14 residues. CDR3 residues: CASSLGTVNEKLFF. The CDR3 DNA reads as TGTGCCAGCAGCCTCGGGACAGTTAATGAAAAACTGTTTTTT.

The V call is TRBV6-1, the J call TRBJ1-5; TRBD1 matches 8 bases. The V segment lost 4 bases and the J segment 2 bases; nucleotides outside the gene matches: 13. The CDR3 spans 18 residues. Per germline, CDR1 MNHNS and CDR2 SASEGT. The CDR3 DNA is TGTGCCAGCAGTGCACCGGGACAGGCCCCCTCGGGCAATCAGCCCCAGCATTTT. It yields the protein CASSAPGQAPSGNQPQHF.

This sequence joins TRBV4-3 and TRBJ2-7; 8 bases are shared with TRBD2. CDR3 length equals 17 residues. V lost 0 bases and J lost 3; bases outside the gene matches: 10. Germline CDR1 LGHNA, CDR2 YSLEER. The CDR3 sequence is CASSQDVSGGLLYEQYF. The CDR3 nucleotides are TGCGCCAGCAGCCAAGACGTATCGGGGGGGCTCCTCTACGAGCAGTACTTC.

The chain couples TRBV4-2 to TRBJ2-1; 11 bases align to TRBD2. J gave up 6 bases and V 2 bases, and 3 bases lay outside the gene matches. Looked up from germline, CDR1 is LGHNA and CDR2 is YNFKEQ. This CDR3 comprises 15 residues. The CDR3, as DNA: TGTGCCAGCAGCCAAACTAGCGGGAGTCTCAATGAGCAGTTCTTC. This translates into CASSQTSGSLNEQFF.

The V and J genes are TRBV5-6 and TRBJ1-2; 7 bases agree with TRBD1. This CDR3 is built from 17 residues. Germline CDR1 is SGHDT and CDR2 is YYEEEE. V trimming: 4 bases; J trimming: 5 bases; junction bases outside the gene matches: 17. The CDR3 spells CASSRPYRGQGVYGYTF. The CDR3 coding sequence is TGTGCCAGCAGCCGACCCTACCGTGGGCAGGGGGTATATGGCTACACCTTC.

This clone was observed a handful of times. The rearrangement joins TRBV4-3 to TRBJ2-1, with D maybe TRBD2 (6 bases). This CDR3 is built from 15 residues. The germline CDR1 and CDR2 sequences are LGHNA and YSLEER. Trimming stripped 3 bases from V and 5 bases from J, with 14 bases between. CDR3 in amino acids: CASSHRLEQDNEQFF. The CDR3 bases are TGCGCCAGCAGCCACCGACTAGAGCAGGACAATGAGCAGTTCTTC.

The chain employs TRBV30 and TRBJ1-1; D possibly corresponds to TRBD1 (5 bases). Germline CDR1 reads GTSNPN; CDR2 reads SVGIG (reference sequence). The CDR3 extends over 15 amino acids. V gave up 3 bases and J gave up 2 bases, with 16 bases separating them. The chain's CDR3 is CAWSPAGQGNTEAFF. CDR3 DNA: TGTGCCTGGAGCCCGGCGGGGCAGGGAAACACTGAAGCTTTCTTT.

This chain uses TRBV28 with TRBJ2-7; TRBD1 matches 7 bases. The ends lost 6 bases at V and 7 bases at J; junction bases unmatched: 15. CDR1 is MDHEN and CDR2 is SYDVKM in the germline V gene. The CDR3 sequence is 15 residues long. CDR3 amino acids: CASRSTGTVVGEQYF. The CDR3 DNA reads TGTGCCAGCAGGTCGACCGGGACAGTAGTTGGGGAGCAGTACTTC.

The chain employs TRBV6-6 and TRBJ1-2; D unresolved. Trimming removed 5 bases from V and 3 bases from J, with 7 bases in between. Per germline, CDR1 MNHNY and CDR2 SVGAGI (reference sequence). The CDR3 is 12 amino acids. CDR3 loop: CASSQRDYGYTF. CDR3 DNA sequence: TGTGCCAGCAGTCAGAGGGACTATGGCTACACCTTC.

CDR3 protein: CASSSVWTEQFF. CDR3 bases: TGCGCCAGCAGCTCTGTATGGACAGAGCAGTTCTTC. The V call is TRBV5-1, the J call TRBJ2-1, with D perhaps TRBD1 (5 bases). This CDR3 has 12 amino acids. Trimming shortened V by 3 bases and J by 10 bases, and 11 bases separated the two germline ends. Germline assignment: CDR1 SGHRS and CDR2 YFSETQ.

This clone came up once. The chain has TRBV28 and TRBJ2-7, with D tentatively TRBD2 (5 bases). The CDR3 length is 12 residues. From germline, CDR1 is MDHEN and CDR2 SYDVKM. V gave up 3 bases and J gave up 3 bases, with 6 bases separating them. The CDR3 reads CASSLGSYEQYF. CDR3 nucleotide sequence: TGTGCCAGCAGTTTGGGGAGCTACGAGCAGTACTTC.